This TCR beta chain stems from a study of beta chain features in type 1 diabetes (dated by TCRdb to 2016 to 2018). Study-level background: Mean age, gender distribution, total cell number and subset yield were not different between patients and healthy donors. Across all samples, fewer than 130 million sorted cells were examined, and cell number per subset correlated strongly with RNA yield. The study compared the TCRB repertoires of sorted circulating CD4+ T cell subsets in recently diagnosed type 1 diabetes patients with those in matched healthy donors. Regulatory and stem cell-like memory subsets were isolated from only 8 patients and 8 healthy donors, whereas naive and central memory subsets came from all 30 or so donors. General study outcomes and caveats: Because cDNA rather than genomic DNA was sequenced, highly expressing activated cells could have been over-represented, although no difference in activation and CD3 levels was found between groups. Shorter templates might be favored by PCR, yet because patient and control samples were amplified and corrected together, any such skew would affect both groups equally. Because the HLA sub-analyses included only small numbers of individuals, any influence of HLA type on TCRB rearrangement was left unresolved. At VDJ recombination sites, type 1 diabetes patients had fewer insertions and more deleted nucleotides, which implies abnormalities in thymic rearrangement. Naive, central memory and regulatory TCRB repertoires appeared to be more alike among patients than among healthy donors. A moderate but significant shortening of TCRB CDR3 length was observed in type 1 diabetes patients in all four CD4+ subsets.

The High Capacity cDNA Reverse Transcription Kit was used to reverse transcribe all of the isolated RNA, meaning that expressed TCRB transcripts were what got sequenced. Naive, central memory and regulatory T cell samples underwent deep immunoSEQ sequencing, averaging roughly 3.4 million total reads per sample. Sorted cells were lysed in RLT buffer and RNA was extracted with DNase-treated RNeasy Micro or Mini kits, depending on cell number. To prevent cross-contamination, each cell subset was processed individually, whereas patient and healthy donor samples were processed jointly. The immunoSEQ multiplex PCR was used to amplify TCRB sequences from cDNA, yielding 87-bp fragments that span the CDR3 region. Sequencing of the amplicons was done on the Illumina HiSeq platform. In the original analysis: Synthetic template baselines were used to correct PCR bias computationally, reads within Hamming distance 2 were collapsed, and singletons that could not be merged were discarded. Reads were aligned to IMGT to assign V, D and J genes, CDR3 length, and insertions or deletions at six rearrangement sites. Within each subset, clonotype counts were normalized to sorted cell number, and only after that were true diversity and Gini coefficients computed with the tcR R package. Repertoire sharing was quantified using the overlap coefficient calculated on TCRB nucleotide sequences. TCRdb limited this immuneACCESS table to in-frame rearrangements with V and J called. A share of clones is missing; checked studies link under half to unresolved V genes, and the rest is unexplained. The V and J calls and clone size are taken from that table; D and trimming were inferred from the DNA. This sample holds 150,000 or so clones; approximately 9.8% were observed only once. The ten largest clonotypes hold around 0.65% of the sample.

This clone has ten or more counts. The antigen it recognizes is unknown. No much larger clone is present one base from it, and per-base qualities are unavailable. A single peripheral blood draw of about 116 mL on average was collected from each donor into heparinised tubes. Using a panel that included CD45RO, CCR7, CD25, CD127, CD95 and CD27, naive, central memory, regulatory and stem cell-like memory CD4+ T cells were sorted on a BD FACSAria II. Purity was above 98% for every sorted population. PBMCs were isolated right away by Lymphoprep density gradient centrifugation and were stained directly, without culture. So that batch effects would be minimized, each experiment stained and sorted samples in pairs, pairing one healthy donor with one patient. Trimming removed 4 bases from V and 7 bases from J, leaving 16 bases between the germline ends. The CDR3, cysteine through phenylalanine, is 14 amino acids long. The sequence is cut down to CDR3 DNA, 42 bases in frame from base 1.

The sample comprised central memory CD4+ T cells from blood. The TCR was taken from a woman aged 40 to 49 in good health. Here the chain combines TRBV23-1 and TRBJ1-2; matching of 5 bases hints at TRBD1 as the D gene. TRBV23-1 qualifies as an ORF whose function is uncertain. CDR3 loop: CASSPPSGLLGYTF. The sequenced DNA: TGCGCCAGCAGTCCCCCTTCAGGGTTACTTGGCTACACCTTC.